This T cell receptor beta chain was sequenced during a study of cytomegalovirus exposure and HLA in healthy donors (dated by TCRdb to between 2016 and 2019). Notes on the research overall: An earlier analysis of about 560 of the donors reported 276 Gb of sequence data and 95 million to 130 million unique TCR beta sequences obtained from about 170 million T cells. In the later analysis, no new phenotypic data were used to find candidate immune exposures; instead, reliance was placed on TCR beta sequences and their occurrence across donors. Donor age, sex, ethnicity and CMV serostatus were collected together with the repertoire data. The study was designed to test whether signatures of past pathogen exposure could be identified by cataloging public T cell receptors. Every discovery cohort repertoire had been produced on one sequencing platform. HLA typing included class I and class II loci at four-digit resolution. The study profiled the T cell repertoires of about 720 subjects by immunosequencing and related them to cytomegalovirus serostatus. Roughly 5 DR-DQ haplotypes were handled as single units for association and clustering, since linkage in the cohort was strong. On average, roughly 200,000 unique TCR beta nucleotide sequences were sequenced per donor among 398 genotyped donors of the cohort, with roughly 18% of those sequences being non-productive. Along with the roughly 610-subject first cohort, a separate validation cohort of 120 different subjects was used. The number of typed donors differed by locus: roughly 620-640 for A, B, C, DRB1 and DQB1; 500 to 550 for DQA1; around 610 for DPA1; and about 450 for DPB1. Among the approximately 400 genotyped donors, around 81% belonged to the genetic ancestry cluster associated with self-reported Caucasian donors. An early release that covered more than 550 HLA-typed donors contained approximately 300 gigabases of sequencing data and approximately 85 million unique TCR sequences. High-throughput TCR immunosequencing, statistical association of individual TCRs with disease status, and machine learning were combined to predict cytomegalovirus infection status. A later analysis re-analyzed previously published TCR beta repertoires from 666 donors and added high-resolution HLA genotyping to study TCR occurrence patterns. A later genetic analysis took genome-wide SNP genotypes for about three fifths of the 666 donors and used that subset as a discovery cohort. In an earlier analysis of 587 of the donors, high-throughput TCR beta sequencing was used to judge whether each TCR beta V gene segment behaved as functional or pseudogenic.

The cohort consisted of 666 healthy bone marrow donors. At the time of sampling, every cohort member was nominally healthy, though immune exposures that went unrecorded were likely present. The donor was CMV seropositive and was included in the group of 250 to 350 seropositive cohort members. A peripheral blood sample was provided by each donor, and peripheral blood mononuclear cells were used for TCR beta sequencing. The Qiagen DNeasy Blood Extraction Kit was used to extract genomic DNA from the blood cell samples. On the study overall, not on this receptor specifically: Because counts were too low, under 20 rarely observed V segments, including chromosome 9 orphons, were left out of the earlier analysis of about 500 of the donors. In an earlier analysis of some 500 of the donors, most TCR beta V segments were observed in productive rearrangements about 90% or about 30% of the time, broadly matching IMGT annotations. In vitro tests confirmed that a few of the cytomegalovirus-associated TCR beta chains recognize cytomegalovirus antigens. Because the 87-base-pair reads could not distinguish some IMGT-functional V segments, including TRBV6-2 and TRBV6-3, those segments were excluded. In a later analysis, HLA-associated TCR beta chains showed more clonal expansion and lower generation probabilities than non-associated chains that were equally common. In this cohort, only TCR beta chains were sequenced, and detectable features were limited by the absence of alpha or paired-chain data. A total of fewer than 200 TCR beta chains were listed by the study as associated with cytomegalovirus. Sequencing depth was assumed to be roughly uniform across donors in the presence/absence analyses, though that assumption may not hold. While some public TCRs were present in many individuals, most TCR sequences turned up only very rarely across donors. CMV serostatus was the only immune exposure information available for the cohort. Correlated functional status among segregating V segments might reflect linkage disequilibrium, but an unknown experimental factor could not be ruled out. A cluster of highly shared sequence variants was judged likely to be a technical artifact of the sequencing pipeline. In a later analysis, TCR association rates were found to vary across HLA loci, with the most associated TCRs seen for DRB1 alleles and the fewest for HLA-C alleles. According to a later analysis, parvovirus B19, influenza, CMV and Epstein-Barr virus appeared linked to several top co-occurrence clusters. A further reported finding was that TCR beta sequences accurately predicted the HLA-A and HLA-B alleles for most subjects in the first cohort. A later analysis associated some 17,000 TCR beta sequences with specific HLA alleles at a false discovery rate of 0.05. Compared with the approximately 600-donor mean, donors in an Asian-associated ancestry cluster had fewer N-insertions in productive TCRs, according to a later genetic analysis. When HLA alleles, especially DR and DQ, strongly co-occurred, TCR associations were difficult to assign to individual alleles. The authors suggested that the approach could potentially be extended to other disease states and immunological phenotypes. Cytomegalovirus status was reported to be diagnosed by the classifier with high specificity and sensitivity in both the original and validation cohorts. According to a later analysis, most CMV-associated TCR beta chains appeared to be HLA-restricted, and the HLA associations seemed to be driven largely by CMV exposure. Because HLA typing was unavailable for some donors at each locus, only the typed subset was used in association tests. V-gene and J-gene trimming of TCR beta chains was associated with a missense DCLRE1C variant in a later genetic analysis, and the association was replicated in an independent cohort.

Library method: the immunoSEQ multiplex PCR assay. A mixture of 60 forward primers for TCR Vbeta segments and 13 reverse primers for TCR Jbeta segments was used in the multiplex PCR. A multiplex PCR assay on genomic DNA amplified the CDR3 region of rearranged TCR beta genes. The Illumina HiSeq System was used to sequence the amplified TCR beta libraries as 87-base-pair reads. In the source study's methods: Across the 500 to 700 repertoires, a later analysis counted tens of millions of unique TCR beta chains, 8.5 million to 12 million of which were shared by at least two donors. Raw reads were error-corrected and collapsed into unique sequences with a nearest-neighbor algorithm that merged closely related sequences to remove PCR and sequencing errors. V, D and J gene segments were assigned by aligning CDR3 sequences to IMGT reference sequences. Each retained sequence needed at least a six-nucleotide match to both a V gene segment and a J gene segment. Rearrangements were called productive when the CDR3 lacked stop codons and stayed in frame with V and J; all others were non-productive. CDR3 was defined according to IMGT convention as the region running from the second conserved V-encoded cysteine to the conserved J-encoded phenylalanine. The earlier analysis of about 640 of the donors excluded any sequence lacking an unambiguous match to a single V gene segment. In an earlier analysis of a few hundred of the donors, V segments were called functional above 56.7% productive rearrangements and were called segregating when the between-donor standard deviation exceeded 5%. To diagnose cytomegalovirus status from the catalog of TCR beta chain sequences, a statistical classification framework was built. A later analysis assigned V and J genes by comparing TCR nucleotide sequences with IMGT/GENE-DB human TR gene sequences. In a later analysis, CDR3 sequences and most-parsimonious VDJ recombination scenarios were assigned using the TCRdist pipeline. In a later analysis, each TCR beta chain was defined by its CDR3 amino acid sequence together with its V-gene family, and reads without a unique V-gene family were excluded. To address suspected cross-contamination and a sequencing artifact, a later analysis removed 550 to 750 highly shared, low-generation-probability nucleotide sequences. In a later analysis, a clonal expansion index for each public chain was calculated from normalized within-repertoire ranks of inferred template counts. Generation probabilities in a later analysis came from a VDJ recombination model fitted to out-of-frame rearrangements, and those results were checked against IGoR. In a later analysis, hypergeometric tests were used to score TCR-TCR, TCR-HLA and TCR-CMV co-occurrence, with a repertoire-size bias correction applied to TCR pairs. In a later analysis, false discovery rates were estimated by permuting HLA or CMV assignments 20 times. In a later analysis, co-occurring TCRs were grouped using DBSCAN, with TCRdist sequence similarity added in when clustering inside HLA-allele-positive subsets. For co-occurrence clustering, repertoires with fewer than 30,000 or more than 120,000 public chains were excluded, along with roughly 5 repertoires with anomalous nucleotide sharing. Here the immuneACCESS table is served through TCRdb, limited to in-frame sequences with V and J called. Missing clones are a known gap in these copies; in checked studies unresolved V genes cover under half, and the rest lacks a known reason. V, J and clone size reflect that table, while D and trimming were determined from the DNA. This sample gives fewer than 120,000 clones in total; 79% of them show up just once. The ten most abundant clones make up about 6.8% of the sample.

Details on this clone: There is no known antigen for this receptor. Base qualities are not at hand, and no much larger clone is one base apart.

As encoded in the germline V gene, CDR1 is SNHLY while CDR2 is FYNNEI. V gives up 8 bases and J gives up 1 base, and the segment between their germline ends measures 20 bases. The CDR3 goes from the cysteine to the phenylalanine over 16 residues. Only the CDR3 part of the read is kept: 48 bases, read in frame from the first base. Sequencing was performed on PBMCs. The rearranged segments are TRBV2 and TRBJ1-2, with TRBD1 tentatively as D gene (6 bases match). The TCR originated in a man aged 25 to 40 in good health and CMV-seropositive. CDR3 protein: CASGAQGQTLNYGYTF. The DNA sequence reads TGTGCCAGCGGGGCGCAGGGGCAAACCCTTAACTATGGCTACACCTTC.